This T cell receptor (beta chain) was sequenced during a study of cytomegalovirus exposure and HLA in healthy donors (TCRdb year 2017). With regard to the full study: According to an earlier analysis of a few hundred of the donors, 150 million to 200 million T cells yielded 90 million to 140 million unique TCR beta sequences and 276 Gb of sequence data. Rather than drawing on any new phenotypic data, the later analysis identified candidate immune exposures from TCR beta sequences and the way those sequences occurred across donors. Across approximately 420 genotyped donors of the cohort, an average of about 240,000 unique TCR beta nucleotide sequences per donor were sequenced, and roughly 20% of those sequences were non-productive. Of the 300 to 450 genotyped donors, approximately 81% were placed in the genetic ancestry cluster associated with self-reported Caucasian donors. Besides the first cohort of 666 subjects, a separate validation cohort made up of about 120 different subjects was used. Genome-wide SNP genotypes for about 55% of the 666 donors were used in a later genetic analysis, which treated that subset as a discovery cohort. Every repertoire in the discovery cohort had been generated on one and the same sequencing platform. HLA typing included class I and class II loci at four-digit resolution. The number of donors typed differed by locus, with roughly 620-630 for A, B, C, DRB1 and DQB1, roughly 520 for DQA1, over 600 for DPA1, and some 450 for DPB1. Using immunosequencing, the study profiled T cell repertoires from roughly 650 subjects and related those repertoires to cytomegalovirus serostatus. The aim of the study was to test whether cataloging public T cell receptors could identify signatures of past pathogen exposure. Roughly 300 gigabases of sequencing data and approximately 91 million unique TCR sequences made up an early release that covered 500 to 650 HLA-typed donors. Five DR-DQ haplotypes were treated as single units for association and clustering because of strong linkage in the cohort. In a later analysis, previously published TCR beta repertoires from several hundred donors were re-analyzed and high-resolution HLA genotyping was added so that TCR occurrence patterns could be studied. To predict cytomegalovirus infection status, the study brought together high-throughput TCR immunosequencing, statistical association of individual TCRs with disease status, and machine learning. Donor age, sex, ethnicity and CMV serostatus were collected together with the repertoire data. An earlier analysis of about 620 of the donors applied high-throughput TCR beta sequencing to assess whether each TCR beta V gene segment acted as functional or pseudogenic.

Turning to this clone: Its antigen is currently not known. Nothing much larger sits one base from this clone, and base qualities are not available.

Study-wide conclusions, independent of this receptor: A later analysis reported that several top co-occurrence clusters appeared linked to parvovirus B19, influenza, CMV and Epstein-Barr virus. Specific HLA alleles were associated with about 17,000 TCR beta sequences at a false discovery rate of 0.05 in a later analysis. Correlated functional status among segregating V segments might be attributable to linkage disequilibrium, but an unknown experimental factor could not be ruled out. An association between a missense DCLRE1C variant and V-gene and J-gene trimming of TCR beta chains was found in a later genetic analysis and replicated in an independent cohort. In vitro tests confirmed that a few of the cytomegalovirus-associated TCR beta chains recognize cytomegalovirus antigens. Only TCR beta chains were sequenced in this cohort, and the absence of alpha or paired-chain data limited detectable features. Compared with equally common non-associated chains, HLA-associated TCR beta chains in a later analysis were more clonally expanded and had lower generation probabilities. The classifier was reported to diagnose cytomegalovirus status with high specificity and sensitivity in both the original and validation cohorts. Because counts were too low, 15 to 20 rarely observed V segments, including chromosome 9 orphons, were excluded from the earlier analysis of 587 of the donors. According to a later analysis, most CMV-associated TCR beta chains appeared to be HLA-restricted, and the HLA associations seemed to be driven largely by CMV exposure. In an earlier analysis of about 540 of the donors, most TCR beta V segments were observed in productive rearrangements about 87% or about 30% of the time, broadly matching IMGT annotations. Strong co-occurrence of HLA alleles, especially DR and DQ, made assigning TCR associations to individual alleles difficult. A group of highly shared sequence variants was considered likely to be a technical artifact of the sequencing pipeline. Because HLA typing was missing for some donors at each locus, association tests included only the typed subset. The only immune exposure information available for the cohort was CMV serostatus. The authors suggested that the approach could potentially be extended to other disease states and immunological phenotypes. Across donors, most TCR sequences were observed very rarely, whereas some public TCRs were present in many individuals. According to a later genetic analysis, donors in an Asian-associated ancestry cluster had fewer N-insertions in productive TCRs than the roughly 660-donor mean. Roughly uniform sequencing depth across donors was assumed in presence/absence analyses, although this assumption may not hold. A further reported finding was that TCR beta sequences accurately predicted the HLA-A and HLA-B alleles for most subjects in the first cohort. In a later analysis, TCR association rates were found to vary across HLA loci, with the most associated TCRs seen for DRB1 alleles and the fewest for HLA-C alleles. A total of around 150 TCR beta chains were listed by the study as associated with cytomegalovirus.

Receptor amplification or capture employed the immunoSEQ multiplex PCR assay. The multiplex PCR relied on a mix of 60 forward primers for TCR Vbeta segments and 13 reverse primers for TCR Jbeta segments. The CDR3 region of rearranged TCR beta genes was amplified from genomic DNA by a multiplex PCR assay. The Illumina HiSeq System was used to sequence the amplified TCR beta libraries as 87-base-pair reads. The authors processed their data as follows. In a later analysis, roughly 80 million unique TCR beta chains were counted across the roughly 670 repertoires, and around 10 million of these chains were shared by at least two donors. To remove PCR and sequencing errors, raw reads were error-corrected and collapsed into unique sequences using a nearest-neighbor algorithm that merged closely related sequences. To assign V, D and J gene segments, CDR3 sequences were aligned to IMGT reference sequences. For a sequence to be retained, a match of at least six nucleotides to both a V gene segment and a J gene segment was required. A rearrangement was called productive if the CDR3 had no stop codons and remained in frame with V and J, and every other rearrangement was called non-productive. CDR3 was defined according to IMGT convention as the region running from the second conserved V-encoded cysteine to the conserved J-encoded phenylalanine. In an earlier analysis of 500 to 650 of the donors, sequences lacking an unambiguous match to a single V gene segment were excluded. In an earlier analysis of a few hundred of the donors, V segments were called functional above 56.7% productive rearrangements and were called segregating when the between-donor standard deviation exceeded 5%. A statistical classification framework was built to diagnose cytomegalovirus status from the catalog of TCR beta chain sequences. In a later analysis, TCR nucleotide sequences were compared against IMGT/GENE-DB human TR gene sequences so that V and J genes could be assigned. In a later analysis, CDR3 sequences and most-parsimonious VDJ recombination scenarios were assigned using the TCRdist pipeline. In a later analysis, each TCR beta chain was defined by its CDR3 amino acid sequence together with its V-gene family, and reads lacking a unique V-gene family were excluded. As a way to deal with suspected cross-contamination and a sequencing artifact, a later analysis dropped roughly 620 nucleotide sequences that were highly shared and had low generation probability. For each public chain, a later analysis derived a clonal expansion index from normalized ranks of inferred template counts within each repertoire. In a later analysis, generation probabilities were computed with a VDJ recombination model fitted to out-of-frame rearrangements, and the resulting probabilities were checked against IGoR. In a later analysis, hypergeometric tests were used to score TCR-TCR, TCR-HLA and TCR-CMV co-occurrence, with a repertoire-size bias correction applied to TCR pairs. In a later analysis, false discovery rates were estimated by permuting HLA or CMV assignments 20 times. In a later analysis, co-occurring TCRs were grouped with DBSCAN, and TCRdist sequence similarity was added when clustering was performed within HLA-allele-positive subsets. Repertoires with fewer than 30,000 or more than 120,000 public chains were left out of co-occurrence clustering, as were about 5 repertoires with anomalous nucleotide sharing. The table was pulled from immuneACCESS by TCRdb, which kept in-frame rearrangements only. Such tables lose some clones; where checked, under half of the loss comes from unresolved V genes, and the rest has no known cause. The V and J calls and clone size come from that table; D and trimming were worked out from the DNA. This sample lists approximately 160,000 clones; 60% to 85% were detected once. Together, the top ten hold 0.6% to 0.9% of the sample.

The cohort comprised some 700 healthy bone marrow donors. Cohort members were all nominally healthy when sampled, although unrecorded immune exposures were likely present. The donor tested CMV seronegative, placing the donor among the 352 seronegative members of the cohort. Each donor provided a peripheral blood sample, and peripheral blood mononuclear cells were used for TCR beta sequencing. The Qiagen DNeasy Blood Extraction Kit was used to extract genomic DNA from the blood cell samples. This receptor was identified in a female donor in good health and CMV-seronegative. Specimen: PBMCs.

CDR3 protein: CSVELYRAEQFF. The DNA sequence follows: TGCAGCGTTGAATTATACAGGGCTGAGCAGTTCTTC. The chain uses TRBV29-1 and TRBJ2-1, with a weak D call of TRBD1 (6 bases match). The CDR3, cysteine through phenylalanine, is 12 amino acids long. Only the CDR3 part of the read is kept: 36 bases, read in frame from the first base. V was cut back by 2 bases and J by 9 bases, leaving a gap of 11 bases between them. The germline V gene yields SQVTM for CDR1 and ANQGSEA for CDR2.